The next 9 T cell receptor beta chains were all read from a single sample in a study of T cell changes during pregnancy in multiple sclerosis. Clones were sequenced by immunoSEQ multiplex PCR, and TCRdb holds only the in-frame ones, with some missing. The repertoire consists of roughly 90,000 clones, with 91% occurring once and the leading ten covering approximately 0.97%. This specimen consisted of peripheral blood, obtained before pregnancy. The receptors originated from a female donor with multiple sclerosis, enrolled in a pregnancy study.

In this sample, this clone turned up once. The gene calls are TRBV19 and TRBJ2-7; D may be TRBD2 (6 bases). With 0 bases removed from V and 6 bases from J, the gap between germline ends came to 9 bases. The length of the CDR3 is 13 residues. Per germline, CDR1 LNHDA and CDR2 SQIVND (reference sequence). In DNA, the CDR3 is TGTGCCAGTAGTATAGATTCCGGGGGCGAGCAGTACTTC. Residues: CASSIDSGGEQYF.

The V gene is TRBV18, the J gene TRBJ2-7; 8 positions match TRBD2. CDR3 length: 15 residues. CDR1 and CDR2 (germline): KGHSH, LQKENI. V lost 3 bases, J lost 6 bases, and 10 bases stayed unmatched. The CDR3 loop is CASSPLLSGDGEQYF. The CDR3 DNA sequence: TGTGCCAGCTCACCCTTACTTAGCGGGGACGGCGAGCAGTACTTC.

The chain employs TRBV15 and TRBJ2-7, with D tentatively TRBD1 (6 bases). CDR3 size: 18 residues. The V gene's germline CDR1 is LNHNV and CDR2 YYDKDF (reference sequence). The ends were cut back, 0 bases at V and 3 bases at J, with 21 bases in the middle. CDR3 bases: TGTGCCACCAGCAGAGATCAGCGCCCTTACAGGGTTGACTACGAGCAGTACTTC. Translating it yields CATSRDQRPYRVDYEQYF.

This clone has a single count. The chain recombines TRBV27 with TRBJ2-7; TRBD2 matches 14 bases. Germline V gene sequence: CDR1 MNHEY, CDR2 SMNVEV (reference sequence). The CDR3 has 18 amino acids. J lost 6 bases, V lost 4 bases, and 14 bases had no gene match. The CDR3 sequence is CASSSPSNWTSGRSEQYF. The CDR3 DNA is TGTGCCAGCAGTTCCCCCTCTAATTGGACTAGCGGGAGGAGCGAGCAGTACTTC.

This sequence joins TRBV15 and TRBJ2-2; 9 bases are a match to TRBD1. This CDR3 region has 18 residues. V shed 1 base, J shed 5 bases, and the junction held 11 bases outside the gene matches. The germline gives CDR1 LNHNV, CDR2 YYDKDF (reference sequence). The CDR3 region is CATSRAPAGTGTTGELFF. The DNA for the CDR3 is TGTGCCACCAGCAGAGCCCCCGCCGGGACAGGGACAACCGGGGAGCTGTTTTTT.

The J gene is TRBJ1-1, the V gene TRBV9; D may be TRBD1 (5 bases). In germline, CDR1 is SGDLS, CDR2 YYNGEE. The CDR3 runs 16 residues. Trimming cost V 0 bases and J 1 base, with 13 bases left between them. The CDR3 coding sequence is TGTGCCAGCAGCGTAGATCCAGGGTCCAGGAACACTGAAGCTTTCTTT. Protein product: CASSVDPGSRNTEAFF. Combining the CDR3 with reference TRBV9 and TRBJ1-1 gives the whole variable domain DSGVTQTPKHLITATGQRVTLRCSPRSGDLSVYWYQQSLDQGLQFLIQYYNGEERAKGNILERFSAQQFPDLHSELNLSSLELGDSALYFCASSVDPGSRNTEAFFGQGTRLTVV.

The table lists this clone with a count of one. The rearrangement uses TRBV28 and TRBJ1-5; the D gene is possibly TRBD1 (6 bases). The V gene lost 7 bases and the J gene lost 6 bases, with 19 bases spanning the gap. This CDR3 contains 15 residues. Germline assignment: CDR1 MDHEN and CDR2 SYDVKM. The chain's CDR3 is CASTLEAGGVQPQHF. CDR3 coding DNA: TGTGCCAGCACCCTAGAGGCGGGGGGCGTTCAGCCCCAGCATTTT.

The J gene is TRBJ2-2, the V gene TRBV4-2; 8 bases are a match to TRBD1. The germline gives CDR1 LGHNA, CDR2 YNFKEQ. The CDR3 is 18 amino acids. Unmatched junction bases numbered 13, after V lost 5 bases and J lost 2 bases. Here the CDR3 reads CASSSSTSGQENTGELFF. As DNA, the CDR3 is TGTGCCAGCAGCTCTTCTACTTCGGGACAGGAAAACACCGGGGAGCTGTTTTTT.

This clone has more than one count but fewer than ten. DNA for the CDR3: TGCGCCAGCAGCCTGGGCCTGGTGGATGGCTACACCTTC. This gives the protein CASSLGLVDGYTF. The chain employs TRBV4-1 and TRBJ1-2, with D unclear. The germline V gene has CDR1 MGHRA and CDR2 YSYEKL. The CDR3 covers 13 residues. The V end was cut by 4 bases, the J end by 6 bases, with 12 bases between.